The 3 T cell receptor beta chains below all came from one sample that was sequenced in a study of molecular identifiers for immune sequencing clone quantification. TCRdb independently ran MiXCR on the PCR reads; one entry per CDR3 protein. The data hold tens of thousands of distinct CDR3 sequences, with 24% observed a single time. The sample was naive CD8+ T cells from blood, with Jurkat cell RNA spiked in. Subset given: FACS-sorted CD8+CD4-CCR7+CD45RA+ naive T cells. The receptors come from a human donor in good health. Some libraries in this study had Jurkat cell RNA spiked in.

This clonotype appeared many times. The V and J genes are TRBV7-6 and TRBJ2-7, with 9 bases fitting TRBD1. The ends lost 1 base at V and 3 bases at J; junction bases unmatched: 4. Germline CDR1 and CDR2: SGHVS and FNYEAQ. The CDR3 is 15 amino acids. CDR3 DNA sequence: TGTGCCAGCAGCTTAGGTGGGGGACAGGGCTACGAGCAGTACTTC. It encodes CASSLGGGQGYEQYF.

This clonotype was counted only a few times. V usage is TRBV11-2 and J usage is TRBJ2-7; no reliable D call. CDR1 and CDR2 from the germline V gene are SGHAT and FQNNGV. The ends were cut back, 5 bases at V and 4 bases at J, with 27 bases in the middle. The CDR3 has 18 amino acids. This CDR3 is CASSTTGRPGPGMYEQYF. CDR3 nucleotides: TGTGCCAGCAGCACGACCGGACGGCCCGGGCCGGGCATGTACGAGCAGTACTTC. Complete variable domain (other parts from reference TRBV11-2 and TRBJ2-7): EAGVAQSPRYKIIEKRQSVAFWCNPISGHATLYWYQQILGQGPKLLIQFQNNGVVDDSQLPKDRFSAERLKGVDSTLKIQPAKLEDSAVYLCASSTTGRPGPGMYEQYFGPGTRLTVT.

This chain uses TRBV4-1 with TRBJ1-1; D is unclear. V lost 4 bases to trimming and J lost 5 bases, with 8 bases between them. Germline V gene lookup returns CDR1 MGHRA and CDR2 YSYEKL. CDR3 length equals 12 residues. DNA of the CDR3: TGCGCCAGCAGCCTGGGTTCTACTGAAGCTTTCTTT. Protein: CASSLGSTEAFF.